The text below deals with one T cell receptor beta chain. With 11 bases removed from V and 1 base from J, the gap between germline ends came to 14 bases. Germline V gene sequence: CDR1 MNHEY, CDR2 SVGAGI. This CDR3 region has 13 residues. The protocol was immunoSEQ multiplex PCR, while the TCRdb copy is restricted to in-frame clones and leaves out a portion. The table shows about 150,000 clones, with around 85% occurring only once. The source of the sample is a study of blood T cell repertoires in COVID-19. The source material was peripheral blood. The gene calls are TRBV6-5 and TRBJ1-1; D not resolved. The sequence came from a woman aged 55-69 years with acute or convalescent COVID-19. The CDR3 sequence: CASREAQNTEAFF. The CDR3 region has the DNA TGTGCCTCACGGGAGGCTCAGAACACTGAAGCTTTCTTT.